The entry that follows covers one T cell receptor beta chain sequence. Its antigen remains unidentified. The data belong to a study of T cells in Graves' hyperthyroidism and ophthalmopathy. Broader study findings: Most expanded thyroid clonotypes above 0.001 also appeared in blood.

The CDR3 is made up of 13 amino acids. With 1 base removed from V and 2 bases from J, the gap between germline ends came to 6 bases. Germline assignment: CDR1 SGHTA and CDR2 FQGNSA. Duration under 3 months, a NOSPECS grade of at least 4, and a Clinical Activity Score of at least 3 characterized the ophthalmopathy patients. Each diagnosis drew on symptoms, thyroxine, TRAb, thyroid ultrasound and orbital computed tomography findings. PBMCs came from more than 9.5 ml fresh peripheral blood. From RNA transcripts, TCR beta CDR3 regions were amplified. Carried out on the TCR CDR3, a first-round RT-PCR used the HTBI primer set. MiXCR, applied by TCRdb to the multiplex PCR reads, yields one record per CDR3 protein. The sample carries 400,000 to 550,000 distinct CDR3 sequences, 24% recorded once.

The receptor's source is a woman aged 25 to 39 with Graves' ophthalmopathy. The chain joins TRBV7-2 to TRBJ2-7; D unresolved. The specimen was blood. CDR3 residues: CASSLDYPYEQYF. The DNA of the CDR3 is TGTGCCAGCAGCTTAGATTATCCCTACGAGCAGTACTTC.